This T cell receptor beta chain was documented in a study of control samples from healthy donors and cancer patients. Profiling relied on immunoSEQ multiplex PCR, and the TCRdb table lists in-frame clones only, not all of them. The table includes fewer than 200,000 clones, around 89% detected once. The CDR3 spans 13 residues. Germline V lookup: CDR1 ENHRY, CDR2 SYGVKD. Between the trimmed V and J ends, which lost 10 bases and 5 bases, there was a span of 15 bases. The sample consisted of blood. The rearrangement joins TRBV10-3 to TRBJ1-5, with D tentatively TRBD1 (6 bases). The origin of this receptor is a woman in her fifties or sixties in good health. This CDR3 is CATALGGDQPQHF. In DNA form, the CDR3 reads TGTGCCACGGCGCTTGGGGGCGATCAGCCCCAGCATTTT.